This entry lists 31 T cell receptor beta chains sequenced from one sample in a study of neurological immune-mediated disorders. TCRdb passed the 5' RACE reads through MiXCR, listing each CDR3 protein once. This sample has about 70,000 distinct CDR3 sequences; about 3% occur once, and the top ten carry under 6.5%. The specimen was PBMCs. These receptors all come from a woman in her 50s with multiple sclerosis.

This clonotype was observed many times. V and J are TRBV5-5 and TRBJ2-7; 10 bases agree with TRBD1. This CDR3 contains 15 residues. The V gene end was trimmed by 0 bases and the J gene end by 3 bases; junction bases not matched to a gene: 3. Per the germline V gene, CDR1 is SGHKS and CDR2 is YYEKEE (reference sequence). CDR3 protein: CASSLGQGAIYEQYV. The DNA of the CDR3 is TGTGCCAGCAGCTTGGGACAGGGGGCGATCTACGAGCAGTACGTC.

This clonotype was observed many times. V is TRBV5-6 and J is TRBJ2-3, with no clear D. Trimming shortened V by 0 bases and J by 3 bases, and 8 bases separated the two germline ends. CDR1 and CDR2 from the germline V gene are SGHDT and YYEEEE. The CDR3 sequence is 14 residues long. CDR3 region: CASSLVQVTDTQYF. As DNA, the CDR3 is TGTGCCAGCAGCTTGGTGCAGGTAACAGATACGCAGTATTTT.

This clonotype was seen many times. Written as DNA, the CDR3 is TGCGCCAGCAGCTTGTATGGGGACAGTGAACGCACCGGGGAGCTGTTTTTT. This gives the protein CASSLYGDSERTGELFF. The V call is TRBV5-1, the J call TRBJ2-2; 7 bases line up with TRBD1. The CDR3 is 17 amino acids. Germline values: CDR1 SGHRS, CDR2 YFSETQ. Losses at the gene ends were 1 base for V and 4 bases for J; bases not matched to a gene: 10.

This clonotype showed up many times. J is TRBJ1-4 and V is TRBV4-3; the match to TRBD1 covers 10 bases. The V gene's germline CDR1 is LGHNA and CDR2 YSLEER. The V and J ends lost 3 bases and 5 bases, in that order; junction bases with no gene match: 3. This CDR3 contains 15 residues. CDR3 loop: CASSQDRGGNEKLFF. CDR3 nucleotide sequence: TGCGCCAGCAGCCAGGACAGGGGGGGGAATGAAAAACTGTTTTTT.

Many counts were recorded for this clonotype. CDR3 amino acids: CASSPRDRASNEQFF. The CDR3 DNA follows: TGTGCCAGCAGCCCGCGGGACAGAGCATCCAATGAGCAGTTCTTC. The chain links TRBV3-1 to TRBJ2-1; tentatively, D is TRBD1 (7 bases). CDR3 size: 15 residues. V gave up 4 bases and J gave up 6 bases, with 16 bases separating them. The germline V gene has CDR1 LGHDT and CDR2 YNNKEL (reference sequence).

This clonotype was observed many times. The genes are TRBV9 and TRBJ2-1, with 14 bases lining up with TRBD2. Germline V lookup: CDR1 SGDLS, CDR2 YYNGEE. After removal of 3 bases from V and 0 bases from J, the junction contained 11 bases not matched to a gene. The CDR3 runs to 20 residues. The CDR3 here is CASSDLATSGRASSYNEQFF. The CDR3 DNA reads TGTGCCAGCAGCGACCTCGCGACTAGCGGGAGGGCTAGCTCCTACAATGAGCAGTTCTTC.

This clonotype has at least ten counts. The chain joins TRBV7-9 to TRBJ2-7, with a possible D match to TRBD1 (5 bases). Trimming took 1 base from V and 1 from J, leaving 8 bases between them. Germline-derived CDR1 and CDR2 are SEHNR and FQNEAQ (reference sequence). The CDR3 loop spans 14 amino acids. In DNA, the CDR3 is TGTGCCAGCAGCTTAGGTGGACAATCCTACGAGCAGTACGTC. Translating it yields CASSLGGQSYEQYV.

Ten or more counts support this clonotype. V and J are TRBV7-2 and TRBJ2-4, with 9 bases fitting TRBD1. There are 17 residues in the CDR3. Germline-derived CDR1 and CDR2 are SGHTA and FQGNSA. V lost 1 base to trimming and J lost 7 bases; unmatched junction nucleotides: 11. This chain's CDR3 is CASSLVGSMGQGNIQYF. Here the CDR3 DNA reads TGTGCCAGCAGCTTAGTTGGGTCTATGGGACAGGGTAACATTCAGTACTTC.

This clonotype came up many times. J is TRBJ2-1 and V is TRBV20-1, with a tentative D call TRBD2 (6 bases). Germline CDR1 and CDR2: DFQATT and SNEGSKA (reference sequence). Trimming took 6 bases from V and 1 from J, leaving 19 bases between them. This CDR3 comprises 16 residues. CDR3 coding DNA: TGCAGTGCAACCTTACAAGGGGAGGTTTCCTACAATGAGCAGTTCTTC. Its translation is CSATLQGEVSYNEQFF.

This clonotype occurred once. V and J are TRBV7-2 and TRBJ1-2, with no clear D. Germline V lookup: CDR1 SGHTA, CDR2 FQGNSA. The CDR3 contains 13 residues. V gave up 5 bases and J gave up 3 bases, with 10 bases separating them. The CDR3: CASSMGRHYGYTF. The CDR3 coding sequence is TGTGCCAGCAGCATGGGCAGGCACTATGGCTACACCTTC.

This clonotype was counted at least ten times. The chain combines TRBV5-1 with TRBJ1-5, with a weak D call TRBD1 (5 bases). The CDR3 sequence is 14 residues long. CDR1 and CDR2 (germline): SGHRS, YFSETQ. Trimming shortened V by 4 bases and J by 2 bases, and 10 bases separated the two germline ends. The CDR3 loop is CASSIGDGNQPQHF. CDR3 DNA: TGCGCCAGCAGCATAGGGGACGGCAATCAGCCCCAGCATTTT. Full variable domain (missing parts from reference TRBV5-1 and TRBJ1-5): KAGVTQTPRYLIKTRGQQVTLSCSPISGHRSVSWYQQTPGQGLQFLFEYFSETQRNKGNFPGRFSGRQFSNSRSEMNVSTLELGDSALYLCASSIGDGNQPQHFGDGTRLSIL.

This clonotype appeared many times. The chain couples TRBV5-5 to TRBJ2-1; D remains ambiguous. Between the trimmed V and J ends, which lost 0 bases and 4 bases, there was a span of 11 bases. Germline V gives CDR1 SGHKS, CDR2 YYEKEE (reference sequence). The CDR3 consists of 15 residues. The CDR3 sequence is CASSLAYSEYNEQFF. As DNA, the CDR3 is TGTGCCAGCAGCTTGGCCTACTCGGAGTACAATGAGCAGTTCTTC.

In this sample, this clonotype turned up many times. The chain recombines TRBV12-3 or TRBV12-4 with TRBJ2-4; TRBD2 aligns across 8 bases. The CDR3 is 15 residues long. The J segment lost 6 bases and the V segment lost 6 bases, leaving 10 bases of the junction unmatched. This CDR3 reads CASSPLGLAGNIQYF. In nucleotides, the CDR3 is TGTGCCAGCAGCCCGTTAGGGCTAGCGGGAAACATTCAGTACTTC.

The sample holds many counts of this clonotype. The chain combines TRBV6-6 with TRBJ2-7; D remains ambiguous. Germline V gene sequence: CDR1 MNHNY, CDR2 SVGAGI (reference sequence). Trimming left V 0 bases short and J 0 bases short, with 12 bases between. The CDR3 has 16 residues. CDR3 in amino acids: CASSYSVADVSYEQYF. The CDR3, as DNA: TGTGCCAGCAGTTACTCGGTGGCAGACGTCTCCTACGAGCAGTACTTC.

This clonotype was counted many times. DNA for the CDR3: TGTGCCATCAGTCAAAGGAACACTGAAGCTTTCTTT. Amino acids: CAISQRNTEAFF. The chain employs TRBV10-3 and TRBJ1-1, with D unresolved. Germline V gene lookup returns CDR1 ENHRY and CDR2 SYGVKD. Trimming took off 5 bases at V and 1 base at J, with 5 bases between the two ends. CDR3 length: 12 residues.

This clonotype has a count of ten or more. The chain has TRBV5-1 and TRBJ2-7; D is ambiguous. The CDR3 loop spans 12 amino acids. Trimming removed 5 bases from V and 4 bases from J, with 10 bases in between. Germline values: CDR1 SGHRS, CDR2 YFSETQ. The chain's CDR3 is CASRLDGYEQYF. CDR3 bases: TGCGCCAGCAGACTGGACGGTTACGAGCAGTACTTC.

There are a few counts of this clonotype. J is TRBJ2-2 and V is TRBV7-6; TRBD1 aligns across 10 bases. Per the germline V gene, CDR1 is SGHVS and CDR2 is FNYEAQ. J gave up 2 bases and V 0 bases, and 3 bases lay outside the gene matches. CDR3 size: 17 residues. The CDR3 region is CASSLAGDRGNTGELFF. The CDR3, as DNA: TGTGCCAGCAGCTTAGCGGGGGACAGGGGAAACACCGGGGAGCTGTTTTTT.

This clonotype was detected only once. This rearrangement joins TRBV6-5 to TRBJ2-5, with unresolved D. V lost 6 bases to trimming and J lost 0 bases, with 11 bases between them. Germline assignment: CDR1 MNHEY and CDR2 SVGAGI. The CDR3 runs to 14 residues. CDR3 loop: CASRIQEDQETQYF. The DNA for the CDR3 is TGTGCCAGCAGGATCCAAGAAGACCAAGAGACCCAGTACTTC.

In this sample, this clonotype turned up many times. The rearrangement uses TRBV7-2 and TRBJ2-3; TRBD2 aligns across 12 bases. CDR3 size: 17 residues. Germline V gene data show CDR1 as SGHTA and CDR2 as FQGNSA. The V and J ends lost 5 bases and 1 base, in that order; junction bases with no gene match: 7. CDR3 nucleotide sequence: TGTGCCAGCAGCCTGACTAGCGGGAGTCTTCGCACAGATACGCAGTATTTT. Amino acid sequence: CASSLTSGSLRTDTQYF.

This clonotype was seen at least ten times. The J gene is TRBJ2-1, the V gene TRBV27; 10 positions match TRBD1. Trimming at V came to 6 bases and at J to 9 bases, leaving 17 bases not matched to a gene. CDR3 size: 17 residues. Germline V gives CDR1 MNHEY, CDR2 SMNVEV (reference sequence). The CDR3: CASRDRGDYGSFGEQFF. The CDR3 coding sequence is TGTGCCAGCAGGGACAGGGGGGACTACGGCTCTTTTGGTGAGCAGTTCTTC.

This clonotype was recorded many times. The chain links TRBV4-2 to TRBJ2-2, with D tentatively TRBD2 (6 bases). This CDR3 has 15 amino acids. The V gene lost 3 bases and the J gene lost 7 bases, with 15 bases spanning the gap. Germline CDR1 is LGHNA and CDR2 is YNFKEQ. The CDR3 region is CASSHVGGLGGELFF. The CDR3 bases are TGTGCCAGCAGCCACGTTGGAGGGCTCGGCGGGGAGCTGTTTTTT.

At least ten counts were recorded for this clonotype. The gene calls are TRBV3-1 and TRBJ2-1, with 8 bases identical to TRBD2. Germline V gene data show CDR1 as LGHDT and CDR2 as YNNKEL (reference sequence). V lost 3 bases to trimming and J lost 5 bases; unmatched junction nucleotides: 6. The CDR3 consists of 15 residues. CDR3 coding DNA: TGTGCCAGCAGCCAGAGCGGGAGAGGTCACAATGAGCAGTTCTTC. Translated, it gives CASSQSGRGHNEQFF.

By its share, this clonotype is medium-sized. This sequence joins TRBV20-1 and TRBJ2-3; TRBD1 is a possible D gene (5 bases). V shed 7 bases and J shed 4 bases, with 21 bases lying between them. CDR1 is DFQATT, CDR2 SNEGSKA, per germline (reference sequence). The CDR3 length is 15 residues. CDR3 protein: CSVLEFPGWADTQYF. In nucleotides, the CDR3 is TGCAGTGTCCTAGAATTTCCAGGGTGGGCAGATACGCAGTATTTT.

This clonotype has a count of ten or more. The chain carries TRBV20-1 and TRBJ2-7; a weak D match, TRBD2 (6 bases). V lost 0 bases and J lost 7, with 19 bases in between. The germline V gene has CDR1 DFQATT and CDR2 SNEGSKA (reference sequence). CDR3 length: 15 amino acids. CDR3 nucleotide sequence: TGCAGTGCTAGAGACTGGGGGAACGCTGGAGGGGAGCAGTACTTC. Translating gives CSARDWGNAGGEQYF.

This clonotype has ten or more counts. V gene TRBV5-4 combines with J gene TRBJ2-7, with unresolved D. CDR3 length equals 14 residues. The V gene's germline CDR1 is SGHNT and CDR2 YYREEE (reference sequence). V gave up 3 bases and J gave up 1 base, with 11 bases separating them. CDR3 in amino acids: CASSSGPASYEQYV. CDR3 nucleotides: TGTGCCAGCAGCTCCGGGCCAGCTTCCTACGAGCAGTACGTC.

In its sample, this clonotype was seen many times. CDR3 loop: CASSLVGTVSRYYGYTF. Here the CDR3 DNA reads TGTGCCAGCAGCTTGGTGGGGACAGTCAGCCGTTATTATGGCTACACCTTC. The chain couples TRBV5-6 to TRBJ1-2; 7 bases agree with TRBD1. Germline assignment: CDR1 SGHDT and CDR2 YYEEEE. CDR3 length: 17 amino acids. The trim removed 0 bases at V and 5 bases at J, leaving 13 bases unmatched. The full variable domain, in which reference TRBV5-6 and TRBJ1-2 provide the parts outside the CDR3, is DAGVTQSPTHLIKTRGQQVTLRCSPKSGHDTVSWYQQALGQGPQFIFQYYEEEERQRGNFPDRFSGHQFPNYSSELNVNALLLGDSALYLCASSLVGTVSRYYGYTFGSGTRLTVV.

The sample holds many counts of this clonotype. V and J are TRBV20-1 and TRBJ2-7; either TRBD1 or TRBD2 may fit D (5 bases each). CDR1 is DFQATT and CDR2 is SNEGSKA in the germline V gene (reference sequence). The CDR3 runs 15 residues. Trimming removed 0 bases from V and 0 bases from J, with 12 bases in between. Here the CDR3 reads CSARDPRGTSYEQYF. CDR3 sequence (DNA): TGCAGTGCTAGAGACCCGAGAGGGACCTCCTACGAGCAGTACTTC.

This clonotype was seen repeatedly, ten times or more. The J gene is TRBJ2-3, the V gene TRBV20-1; D is uncertain. The germline gives CDR1 DFQATT, CDR2 SNEGSKA (reference sequence). CDR3 length: 16 amino acids. Trimming left V 6 bases short and J 1 base short, with 20 bases between. The CDR3 DNA is TGCAGTGCCCCTCTCTATCTGGGGAAAGGCACAGATACGCAGTATTTT. As protein: CSAPLYLGKGTDTQYF.

There are many counts of this clonotype. Compared with germline, one end of the junction differs, possibly owing to a read error. The chain carries TRBV5-1 and TRBJ2-1, with 14 bases matching TRBD2. The CDR3 consists of 15 residues. Germline CDR1 SGHRS, CDR2 YFSETQ. The CDR3 sequence is CASSAGLAGAQPLAF. In nucleotides, the CDR3 is TGCGCCAGCAGCGCGGGACTAGCGGGAGCTCAGCCGTTGGCCTTC.

This clonotype appeared many times. The chain couples TRBV28 to TRBJ2-1, with D uncertain. Between the trimmed V and J ends, which lost 5 bases and 0 bases, there was a span of 20 bases. The CDR3 is 18 amino acids. The germline gives CDR1 MDHEN, CDR2 SYDVKM. CDR3 DNA sequence: TGTGCCAGCAGTCCCCAAGACATAACAGTGGTCTCCTACAATGAGCAGTTCTTC. Its translation is CASSPQDITVVSYNEQFF.

This clonotype came up many times. The rearrangement joins TRBV20-1 to TRBJ1-4; no definite D call. This CDR3 region has 18 residues. V shed 1 base and J shed 0 bases, with 18 bases lying between them. CDR1 is DFQATT, CDR2 SNEGSKA, per germline (reference sequence). This chain's CDR3 is CSARGSEYGVSTNEKLFF. CDR3 coding DNA: TGCAGTGCTAGAGGGAGTGAATATGGGGTTTCAACTAATGAAAAACTGTTTTTT.